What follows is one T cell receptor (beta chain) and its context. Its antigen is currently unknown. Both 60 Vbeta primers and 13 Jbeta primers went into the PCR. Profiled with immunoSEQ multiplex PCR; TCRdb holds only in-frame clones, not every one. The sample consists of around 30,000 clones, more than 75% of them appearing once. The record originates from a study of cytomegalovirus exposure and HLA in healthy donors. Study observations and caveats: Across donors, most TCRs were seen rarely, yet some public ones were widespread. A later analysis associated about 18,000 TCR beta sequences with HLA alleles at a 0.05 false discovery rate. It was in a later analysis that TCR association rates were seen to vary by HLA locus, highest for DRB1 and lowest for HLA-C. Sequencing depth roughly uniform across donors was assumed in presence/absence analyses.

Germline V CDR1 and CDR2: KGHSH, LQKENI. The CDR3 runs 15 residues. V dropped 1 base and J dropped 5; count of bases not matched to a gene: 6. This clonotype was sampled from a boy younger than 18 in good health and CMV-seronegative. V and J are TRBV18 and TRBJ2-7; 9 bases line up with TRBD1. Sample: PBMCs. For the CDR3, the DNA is TGTGCCAGCTCACCACGGACAGGGGCCCTGGACGAGCAGTACTTC. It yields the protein CASSPRTGALDEQYF.